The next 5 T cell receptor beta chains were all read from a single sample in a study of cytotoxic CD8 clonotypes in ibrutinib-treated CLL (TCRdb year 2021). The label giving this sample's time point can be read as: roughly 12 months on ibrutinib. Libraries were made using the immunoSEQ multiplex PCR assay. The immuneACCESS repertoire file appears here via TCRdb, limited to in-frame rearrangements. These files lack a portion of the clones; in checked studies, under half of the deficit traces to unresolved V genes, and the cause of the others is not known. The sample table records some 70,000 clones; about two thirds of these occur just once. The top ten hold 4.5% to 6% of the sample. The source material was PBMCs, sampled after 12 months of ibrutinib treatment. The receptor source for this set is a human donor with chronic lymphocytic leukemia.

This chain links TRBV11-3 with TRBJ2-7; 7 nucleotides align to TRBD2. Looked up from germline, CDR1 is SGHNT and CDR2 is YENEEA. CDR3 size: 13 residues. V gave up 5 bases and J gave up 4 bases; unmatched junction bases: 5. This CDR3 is CASSGGVRYEQYF. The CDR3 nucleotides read TGTGCCAGCAGCGGGGGGGTAAGATACGAGCAGTACTTC.

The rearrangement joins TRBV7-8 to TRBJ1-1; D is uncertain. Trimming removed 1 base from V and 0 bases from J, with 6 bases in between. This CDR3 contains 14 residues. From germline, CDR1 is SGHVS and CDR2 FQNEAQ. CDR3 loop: CASSLDTVNTEAFF. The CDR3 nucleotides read TGTGCCAGCAGCTTAGACACCGTGAACACTGAAGCTTTCTTT.

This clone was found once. The CDR3 DNA reads TGTGCCAGCAGCCCACTCCGCACAGCAACCGGAGAGACCCAGTACTTC. Amino acid sequence: CASSPLRTATGETQYF. This chain links TRBV7-7 with TRBJ2-5, with D uncertain. CDR1 is SSHAT and CDR2 is FNYEAQ in the germline V gene (reference sequence). This CDR3 spans 16 amino acids. V lost 5 bases, J lost 4 bases, and 20 bases lay in between. The full variable domain, rest sourced from reference TRBV7-7 and TRBJ2-5, is GAGVSQSPRYKVTKRGQDVTLRCDPISSHATLYWYQQALGQGPEFLTYFNYEAQPDKSGLPSDRFSAERPEGSISTLTIQRTEQRDSAMYRCASSPLRTATGETQYFGPGTRLLVL.

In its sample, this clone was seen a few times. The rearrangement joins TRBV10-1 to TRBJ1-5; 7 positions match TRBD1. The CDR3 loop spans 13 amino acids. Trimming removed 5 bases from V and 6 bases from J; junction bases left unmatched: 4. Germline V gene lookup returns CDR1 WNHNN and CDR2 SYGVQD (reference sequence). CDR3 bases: TGCGCCAGCAGTTCGACAGGGAGTCAGCCCCAGCATTTT. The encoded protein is CASSSTGSQPQHF.

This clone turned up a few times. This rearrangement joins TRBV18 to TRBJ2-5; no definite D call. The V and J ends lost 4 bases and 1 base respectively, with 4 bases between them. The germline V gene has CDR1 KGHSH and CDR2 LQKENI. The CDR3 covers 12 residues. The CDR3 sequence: CASSLTQETQYF. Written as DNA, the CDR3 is TGTGCCAGCTCACTGACCCAAGAGACCCAGTACTTC.